Reported below is one TCR beta chain. Antigen: not known. Germline V gene data show CDR1 as SGHRS and CDR2 as YFSETQ. V trimming: 4 bases; J trimming: 5 bases; junction bases outside the gene matches: 10. CDR3 size: 16 residues. This entry comes from a study of T cell responses to AZD1222 COVID-19 vaccine. Broader study findings: The peak T cell response came first, and repertoires were sampled only after it. Females made up more of the donors, who were largely white British, and clonal diversity may have come out too low.

Clones were read by immunoSEQ multiplex PCR, and TCRdb kept only the in-frame ones, dropping some. The sample shows roughly 66,000 clones, 88% of them seen only once. The rearrangement uses TRBV5-1 and TRBJ2-3, with 10 bases lining up with TRBD2. The material sequenced was peripheral blood, taken 28 days after the second dose of the MenACWY control vaccine. The origin of this receptor is an adult who received the MenACWY meningococcal vaccine as a control. In DNA, the CDR3 is TGCGCCAGCAGCCCAGAAGGAGCGGGGGGGCTAGATACGCAGTATTTT. This translates into CASSPEGAGGLDTQYF. Full variable domain (remainder filled in from reference TRBV5-1 and TRBJ2-3): KAGVTQTPRYLIKTRGQQVTLSCSPISGHRSVSWYQQTPGQGLQFLFEYFSETQRNKGNFPGRFSGRQFSNSRSEMNVSTLELGDSALYLCASSPEGAGGLDTQYFGPGTRLTVL.